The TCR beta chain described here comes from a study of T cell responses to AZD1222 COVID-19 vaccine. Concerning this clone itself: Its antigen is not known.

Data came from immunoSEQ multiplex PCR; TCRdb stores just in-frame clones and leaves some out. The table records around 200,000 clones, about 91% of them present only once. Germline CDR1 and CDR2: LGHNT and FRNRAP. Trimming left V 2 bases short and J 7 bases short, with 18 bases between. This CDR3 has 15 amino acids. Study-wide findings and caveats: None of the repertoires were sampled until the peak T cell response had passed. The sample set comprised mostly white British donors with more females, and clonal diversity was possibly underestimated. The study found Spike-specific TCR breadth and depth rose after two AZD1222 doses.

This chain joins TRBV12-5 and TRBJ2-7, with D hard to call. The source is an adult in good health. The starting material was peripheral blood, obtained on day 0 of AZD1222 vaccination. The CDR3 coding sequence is TGTGCTAGTGGTTTGCTCTCCGGGCCCCAGGAGGAGCAGTACTTC. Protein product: CASGLLSGPQEEQYF.